Shown below are 13 T cell receptor beta chains from a single sample sequenced in a study of OX40 agonist ivuxolimab in advanced cancers. TCRdb keeps only in-frame clones here, not all; method: immunoSEQ multiplex PCR. The table records 95,000 to 110,000 clones, under 95% of them present only once. The sequencing here drew on CD4+ or CD8+ T cells sorted from blood, taken in a trial of the OX40 agonist ivuxolimab. These receptors were obtained from an adult with an advanced solid tumor such as melanoma, head and neck, liver or kidney cancer.

V usage is TRBV5-1 and J usage is TRBJ2-1; TRBD2 agrees at 7 bases. CDR3 length: 16 residues. Per the germline V gene, CDR1 is SGHRS and CDR2 is YFSETQ. Trimming removed 4 bases from V and 2 bases from J; junction bases left unmatched: 9. This chain's CDR3 is CASSPGGRVPYNEQFF. The CDR3 region has the DNA TGCGCCAGCAGCCCTGGCGGGAGAGTACCCTACAATGAGCAGTTCTTC.

The rearrangement links TRBV28 to TRBJ2-1; D call uncertain. CDR3 length equals 15 residues. The V end was cut by 5 bases, the J end by 0 bases, with 11 bases between. CDR1 is MDHEN, CDR2 SYDVKM, per germline. CDR3 sequence reads: CASSPPSGSYNEQFF. CDR3 bases: TGTGCCAGCAGTCCCCCCTCGGGCTCCTACAATGAGCAGTTCTTC.

The chain carries TRBV14 and TRBJ2-7, with 7 bases fitting TRBD1. Unmatched junction bases numbered 7, after V lost 3 bases and J lost 2 bases. This CDR3 has 15 residues. The V gene's germline CDR1 is SGHDN and CDR2 FVKESK. The CDR3 DNA reads TGTGCCAGCAGCCACCGAGGACAGGCAACCTACGAGCAGTACTTC. Its protein is CASSHRGQATYEQYF.

This clone was counted only a few times. This chain connects TRBV19 to TRBJ2-3; D possibly matches TRBD1 or TRBD2 (5 bases each). The V end lost 5 bases, the J end lost 0 bases, and 9 bases lay between the germline ends. The CDR3 totals 14 residues. The V gene's germline CDR1 is LNHDA and CDR2 SQIVND (reference sequence). Written as DNA, the CDR3 is TGTGCCAGTAGTCAGGGACGCAGCACAGATACGCAGTATTTT. This encodes CASSQGRSTDTQYF.

The chain carries TRBV6-1 and TRBJ2-7; D possibly uses TRBD1 or TRBD2 (5 bases each). This CDR3 is 15 amino acids long. The V end was cut by 0 bases, the J end by 4 bases, with 13 bases between. Germline V gene sequence: CDR1 MNHNS, CDR2 SASEGT. The CDR3 protein is CASSEAQGVQYEQYF. The CDR3 DNA follows: TGTGCCAGCAGTGAAGCGCAGGGAGTCCAGTACGAGCAGTACTTC.

This rearrangement joins TRBV19 to TRBJ2-7; no clear D gene. This CDR3 is built from 17 residues. Trimming shortened V by 6 bases and J by 0 bases, and 21 bases separated the two germline ends. Germline CDR1 LNHDA, CDR2 SQIVND (reference sequence). The CDR3 DNA is TGTGCCAGTAGAAAGGCCCTAGACAAACCGGGCTCCTACGAGCAGTACTTC. Translation gives CASRKALDKPGSYEQYF. Supplemented by reference TRBV19 and TRBJ2-7, the full variable domain reads DGGITQSPKYLFRKEGQNVTLSCEQNLNHDAMYWYRQDPGQGLRLIYYSQIVNDFQKGDIAEGYSVSREKKESFPLTVTSAQKNPTAFYLCASRKALDKPGSYEQYFGPGTRLTVT.

A single count supports this clone. V usage is TRBV6-5 and J usage is TRBJ1-2, with unresolved D. This CDR3 region has 14 residues. V lost 2 bases and J lost 2, with 9 bases in between. Germline V gene sequence: CDR1 MNHEY, CDR2 SVGAGI. CDR3 region: CASSYGAGNYGYTF. In DNA form, the CDR3 reads TGTGCCAGCAGTTACGGCGCAGGCAACTATGGCTACACCTTC.

The rearrangement uses TRBV14 and TRBJ1-2, with TRBD1 matching over 9 bases. This CDR3 is 14 amino acids long. Per the germline V gene, CDR1 is SGHDN and CDR2 is FVKESK. Losses at the gene ends were 1 base for V and 9 bases for J; bases not matched to a gene: 6. CDR3 nucleotide sequence: TGTGCCAGCAGCCAAGTAATACAGGGGGCAAGCTACACCTTC. Its protein product is CASSQVIQGASYTF.

This rearrangement joins TRBV28 to TRBJ1-2, with D uncertain. This CDR3 has 11 amino acids. Deletions cut 7 bases from V and 4 bases from J, with 7 bases between. Germline CDR1 and CDR2: MDHEN and SYDVKM. CDR3: CASKRAYGYTF. CDR3 nucleotide sequence: TGTGCCAGCAAGAGGGCCTATGGCTACACCTTC.

The rearrangement joins TRBV9 to TRBJ1-6, with D tentatively TRBD1 (6 bases). This CDR3 contains 16 residues. Germline V gene sequence: CDR1 SGDLS, CDR2 YYNGEE. V gave up 3 bases and J gave up 1 base, with 11 bases separating them. The CDR3 spells CASSAGGGSYNSPLHF. CDR3 bases: TGTGCCAGCAGCGCGGGGGGCGGTTCCTATAATTCACCCCTCCACTTT.

As DNA, the CDR3 is TGTGCCAGCAGTCCAGCGTCCAGGTCAAACGTCCTGACTTTC. Translation gives CASSPASRSNVLTF. This chain uses TRBV6-5 with TRBJ2-6; D uncertain. The V gene's germline CDR1 is MNHEY and CDR2 SVGAGI. V was cut by 5 bases and J by 10 bases, with 15 bases left in between. This CDR3 comprises 14 residues.

V usage is TRBV7-2 and J usage is TRBJ2-1, with D perhaps TRBD1 or TRBD2 (5 bases each). CDR1 is SGHTA and CDR2 is FQGNSA in the germline V gene. The V end was cut by 5 bases, the J end by 6 bases, with 14 bases between. This CDR3 contains 14 residues. The CDR3: CASSPGALANEQFF. The CDR3 DNA follows: TGTGCCAGCAGCCCCGGGGCTCTAGCCAATGAGCAGTTCTTC.

This chain connects TRBV11-2 to TRBJ2-2; 8 bases map to TRBD1. Per germline, CDR1 SGHAT and CDR2 FQNNGV. V lost 5 bases to trimming and J lost 6 bases; unmatched junction nucleotides: 2. The CDR3 spans 13 residues. The CDR3 DNA sequence: TGTGCCAGCAGCGAGACAGGGGCCGGGGAGCTGTTTTTT. This translates into CASSETGAGELFF.